Listed below are T cell receptor beta chains from one sample, sequenced in a study of beta chain features in type 1 diabetes. Sequenced by immunoSEQ multiplex PCR; TCRdb stores in-frame clones only, minus some. The repertoire has 500,000 to 800,000 clones, 9.5% to 15% of them found once; the top ten carry 0.09% to 0.15%. The sample consisted of naive CD4+ T cells from blood. Receptor source: a man aged 30-40 years with type 1 diabetes. The CDR3 runs from the conserved cysteine through the conserved F or W. A D gene is named only where the DNA matches it firmly. Clone size is shown for a subset of rows, as once, few, many or a class of expanded clone.

d_call	clone_size	v_call	j_call	cdr3_aa	cdr3_nt
TRBD2	NA	TRBV10-3	TRBJ2-5	CAIAGLGETQYF	TGTGCCATAGCGGGACTCGGCGAGACCCAGTACTTC
NA	NA	TRBV29-1	TRBJ1-2	CSVEKALVDGYTF	TGCAGCGTTGAAAAGGCCCTGGTGGATGGCTACACCTTC
NA	NA	TRBV5-1	TRBJ1-1	CASSLLQFMNTEAFF	TGCGCCAGCAGCTTGTTACAGTTCATGAACACTGAAGCTTTCTTT
TRBD1	NA	TRBV6-5	TRBJ1-1	CASSSTGTGTGTEAFF	TGTGCCAGCAGTTCTACCGGGACAGGGACTGGCACTGAAGCTTTCTTT
TRBD1	few	TRBV9	TRBJ1-6	CASSQQRGQGANSPLHF	TGTGCCAGCAGCCAACAAAGGGGACAGGGGGCTAATTCACCCCTCCACTTT
NA	NA	TRBV6-5	TRBJ2-4	CASSYSFTGKENIQYF	TGTGCCAGCAGTTACTCGTTCACAGGGAAGGAAAACATTCAGTACTTC
TRBD1	NA	TRBV5-4	TRBJ2-6	CASSRTGASHSGANVLTF	TGTGCCAGCAGCAGGACAGGGGCCTCCCACTCTGGGGCCAACGTCCTGACTTTC
TRBD1	few	TRBV29-1	TRBJ1-5	CSVEDRDRGQPQHF	TGCAGCGTTGAAGATCGCGACAGGGGCCAGCCCCAGCATTTT
NA	NA	TRBV12-5	TRBJ1-2	CASGLEGGGYTF	TGTGCTAGTGGTTTGGAGGGAGGGGGCTACACCTTC
NA	once	TRBV6-5	TRBJ1-5	CASSYSRVQPQHF	TGTGCCAGCAGTTACTCTCGGGTTCAGCCCCAGCATTTT
NA	few	TRBV7-9	TRBJ1-5	CASRPEGHNQPQHF	TGTGCCAGCAGACCCGAGGGGCACAATCAGCCCCAGCATTTT
TRBD1	NA	TRBV4-2	TRBJ2-4	CASSQFDRVNIQYF	TGTGCCAGCAGCCAATTCGACAGGGTGAACATTCAGTACTTC